The clone carrying this T cell receptor beta chain was counted ten times or more. This specimen comes from a study of T cells after yellow fever vaccination. One entry per CDR3 protein results from TCRdb running MiXCR on the 5' RACE reads. The sample holds about 260,000 distinct CDR3 sequences, approximately 3.8% seen once. The CDR3 length is 13 residues. Between the trimmed V and J ends, which lost 7 bases and 4 bases, there was a span of 13 bases. Germline-derived CDR1 and CDR2 are SGHRS and YFSETQ. The V gene is TRBV5-1, the J gene TRBJ2-3; D gene ambiguous. The clonotype comes from a man between 18 and 35 years old who received the YFV17D yellow fever vaccine. Source: PBMCs, taken 15 days after the yellow fever booster vaccination. The CDR3 protein is CASAVSTPDTQYF. The DNA of the CDR3 is TGCGCCAGCGCCGTAAGTACGCCAGATACGCAGTATTTT.